A selection of T cell receptor beta chains follows, all from one sample in a study of T-cell reconstitution after alpha-beta-depleted transplantation in children. TCRdb re-called the PCR reads through MiXCR, storing one row per CDR3 protein. The sample lists 190,000 or so distinct CDR3 sequences, around 7% occurring once. Sequenced here: PBMCs from the stem cell graft donor, sampled from the stem cell graft. These receptors were obtained from a human donor who donated a stem cell graft to a child with Wiskott-Aldrich syndrome. Both conserved end residues are part of each CDR3. The D gene is left open where the match is weak. Not every row has a clone size; where given, it reads once, few, many or a size class.

D,V,size,J,DNA,CDR3
TRBD2,TRBV12-3/TRBV12-4,many,TRBJ2-3,TGTGCCAGCAGTTTAGGATCCGGGACTAGCGGAACAGATACGCAGTATTTT,CASSLGSGTSGTDTQYF
TRBD1,TRBV27,many,TRBJ2-2,TGTGCCAGCAGTTATTTCTGGACAGGGGGTAGGATCGGGGAGCTGTTTTTT,CASSYFWTGGRIGELFF
.,TRBV10-3,many,TRBJ1-5,TGTGCCATCAGTGATCCTGTTCAGCCCCAGCATTTT,CAISDPVQPQHF
.,TRBV11-2,.,TRBJ2-2,TGTGCCAGCAGCGCCCGGAAGCGGGCCACGCACCAACCCGGGGAGCTGTTTTTT,CASSARKRATHQPGELFF
TRBD1,TRBV5-1,many,TRBJ2-5,TGCGCCAGCAGCTTAAGACAGGGGGCGAGGGAGACCCAGTACTTC,CASSLRQGARETQYF
TRBD1,TRBV24-1,many,TRBJ2-2,TGTGCCACCAGTGATTACGTGACAGGGGGCTGGATCGGGGAGCTGTTTTTT,CATSDYVTGGWIGELFF
.,TRBV6-6,few,TRBJ1-4,TGTGCCAGCAGTCCCGGACGTGAAAAACTGTTTTTT,CASSPGREKLFF
.,TRBV5-6,few,TRBJ1-2,TGTGCCAGCAGCTTGGTCCAGCTTAACTATGGCTACACCTTC,CASSLVQLNYGYTF
.,TRBV4-3,many,TRBJ2-2,TGCGCCAGCAGCCAAGGTGTCACTTCGAACACCGGGGAGCTGTTTTTT,CASSQGVTSNTGELFF
.,TRBV5-1,many,TRBJ2-3,TGCGCCAGCAGCTGGACCGGGACTAGCACAGATACGCAGTATTTT,CASSWTGTSTDTQYF
TRBD1,TRBV29-1,many,TRBJ1-1,TGCAGCGTTGAAGCTCTTCAGGGGGCGGACACTGAAGCTTTCTTT,CSVEALQGADTEAFF
TRBD2,TRBV7-2,few,TRBJ2-5,TGTGCCAGCAGCCCCCCCCGGACTAGCGGGAGAGGGGAGACCCAGTACTTC,CASSPPRTSGRGETQYF
TRBD1,TRBV28,many,TRBJ2-7,TGTGCCAGCAATACCCTCCGGGACAGCTTCTACGAGCAGTACTTC,CASNTLRDSFYEQYF
.,TRBV6-6,many,TRBJ1-2,TGTGCCAGCAATGGACACGGGACTTATGGCTACACCTTC,CASNGHGTYGYTF
TRBD1,TRBV7-2,many,TRBJ1-2,TGTGCCAGCGGCGAGGGGGCCTCAAGCCGTTATGGCTACACCTTC,CASGEGASSRYGYTF
.,TRBV29-1,many,TRBJ2-5,TGCAGCGTCCTTCGGCTCGGGGAGACCCAGTACTTC,CSVLRLGETQYF
TRBD1,TRBV27,many,TRBJ2-2,TGTGCCAGCAGAACCGGGACAGGGAACACCGGGGAGCTGTTTTTT,CASRTGTGNTGELFF
.,TRBV5-1,many,TRBJ2-1,TGCGCCAGCAGCTTGGTACCGGCGGGTCCGTACAATGAGCAGTTCTTC,CASSLVPAGPYNEQFF
.,TRBV20-1,many,TRBJ2-1,TGCAGTGCTAGAGGGGACCTTAATGAGCAGTTCTTC,CSARGDLNEQFF
TRBD1,TRBV28,many,TRBJ2-6,TGTGCCAGCAGTTCAGACAGGGGGCGTGGATCTGGGGCCAACGTCCTGACTTTC,CASSSDRGRGSGANVLTF
TRBD1,TRBV10-1,.,TRBJ2-3,TGCGCCAGCAGTGAGGACCAGCCGGGACAGGGTTCGCAGTATTTT,CASSEDQPGQGSQYF
.,TRBV2,few,TRBJ1-3,TGTGCCAGCAGTGAAGTGCCGGGCGCAGGAAACACCATATATTTT,CASSEVPGAGNTIYF
.,TRBV11-2,many,TRBJ1-5,TGTGCCAGCAGCTTAGGATCCGGGGGCGTGGGCAATCAGCCCCAGCATTTT,CASSLGSGGVGNQPQHF
.,TRBV2,many,TRBJ1-1,TGTGCCAGCAGTGAAGCGCTTGAGGGCCAGGGAATCACTGAAGCTTTCTTT,CASSEALEGQGITEAFF
.,TRBV5-1,many,TRBJ2-1,TGCGCCAGCAGCCCCCGACGTGATCGGAGGAATGAGCAGTTCTTC,CASSPRRDRRNEQFF
.,TRBV6-1,many,TRBJ2-1,TGTGCCAGCAGTGGGGTATCAAGGGAGGACAATGAGCAGTTCTTC,CASSGVSREDNEQFF
.,TRBV29-1,many,TRBJ2-1,TGCAGCGTTGAAGGGGTTGAGCAGTTCTTC,CSVEGVEQFF
.,TRBV24-1,many,TRBJ2-6,TGTGCCACCAGTGATCGAGTCTCTGGGGCCAACGTCCTGACTTTC,CATSDRVSGANVLTF
.,TRBV30,many,TRBJ2-4,TGTGCCTGGAGTGTGGGGGGCTCAGCCAAAAACATTCAGTACTTC,CAWSVGGSAKNIQYF
.,TRBV19,.,TRBJ1-1,TGTGCCAGTAAAGGCCTGGATGAAGCTTTCTTT,CASKGLDEAFF
.,TRBV6-5,many,TRBJ1-2,TGTGCCAGCAGTATTGACTCCTATGGCTACACCTTC,CASSIDSYGYTF
TRBD1,TRBV29-1,many,TRBJ2-7,TGCAGCGTCGGGACAGGGCCCTACGAGCAGTACTTC,CSVGTGPYEQYF
TRBD2,TRBV7-2,.,TRBJ2-7,TGTGCCAGCAGCTTAGAAGCGGGAGGGCCCTACGAGCAGTACTTC,CASSLEAGGPYEQYF
.,TRBV25-1,many,TRBJ2-1,TGTGCCAGCAGTGGGTGGGGCACTTCGGCGAACAATGAGCAGTTCTTC,CASSGWGTSANNEQFF
TRBD2,TRBV20-1,many,TRBJ2-5,TGCAGTGCTATCCCCCAGCGGGAGACGGGGGAGACCCAGTACTTC,CSAIPQRETGETQYF
.,TRBV29-1,many,TRBJ2-1,TGCAGCGTTGAAGATCACGCCCGATCTACCTACAATGAGCAGTTCTTC,CSVEDHARSTYNEQFF
.,TRBV4-1,.,TRBJ1-2,TGCGCCAGCAGCCCGCAAGCGACGGGGGTTTATGGCTACACCTTC,CASSPQATGVYGYTF
.,TRBV29-1,many,TRBJ2-2,TGCAGCGTCACCCCCTTTGGGAACACCGGGGAGCTGTTTTTT,CSVTPFGNTGELFF
.,TRBV20-1,many,TRBJ2-3,TGCAGTGCTGAGCCCTTCGGAACAGATACGCAGTATTTT,CSAEPFGTDTQYF
.,TRBV5-1,.,TRBJ1-6,TGCGCCAGCAGAATTGGACAAATGGATTCACCCCTCCACTTT,CASRIGQMDSPLHF
.,TRBV5-1,many,TRBJ2-5,TGCGCCAGCAGTCCTAGAGGGGAATCCAGAGAGACCCAGTACTTC,CASSPRGESRETQYF
.,TRBV5-1,many,TRBJ2-6,TGCGCCAGCAGCTTGGCGCAGAACTCTGGGGCCAACGTCCTGACTTTC,CASSLAQNSGANVLTF
.,TRBV5-6,many,TRBJ2-1,TGTGCCAGCAGCAGGGACTTCAGGACGTTCTTC,CASSRDFRTFF
TRBD1,TRBV10-3,many,TRBJ1-1,TGTGCCGTCGACAGGGGGCGAAATACTGAAGCTTTCTTT,CAVDRGRNTEAFF
.,TRBV2,many,TRBJ2-3,TGTGCCAGCAGTGAGCTAAGAGGAGTTGGGAACACAGATACGCAGTATTTT,CASSELRGVGNTDTQYF
.,TRBV10-2,.,TRBJ2-4,TGCGCCAGCAGTGACCTTATGGGGGTAGCCAAAAACATTCAGTACTTC,CASSDLMGVAKNIQYF
TRBD2,TRBV4-2,many,TRBJ2-1,TGTGCCAGCAGCCAAGGGGCGGGGGGGGACAATGAGCAGTTCTTC,CASSQGAGGDNEQFF
.,TRBV9,many,TRBJ1-2,TGTGCCAGCAGCGGCAGCCCGGGCTATGGCTACACCTTC,CASSGSPGYGYTF
.,TRBV5-1,many,TRBJ1-2,TGCGCCAGCAGCTCCGACCCCGGGGGGGGCGCCGGCTATGGCTACACCTTC,CASSSDPGGGAGYGYTF
.,TRBV30,many,TRBJ2-5,TGTGCCTGGACCCCTCTTGAGACCCAGTACTTC,CAWTPLETQYF
.,TRBV5-1,many,TRBJ2-3,TGCGCCAGCAGCTTGGGGGGGGCTAGCACAGATACGCAGTATTTT,CASSLGGASTDTQYF
TRBD2,TRBV27,few,TRBJ2-1,TGTGCCAGCAGTTTACTGGGACTAGCGCACCACAATGAGCAGTTCTTC,CASSLLGLAHHNEQFF
.,TRBV7-9,many,TRBJ1-1,TGTGCCAGCAGCAAAAAGCCGGGGGACACTGAAGCTTTCTTT,CASSKKPGDTEAFF
.,TRBV15,.,TRBJ2-1,TGTGCCACCGACAGGTTCCCCGCCAACAATGAGCAGTTCTTC,CATDRFPANNEQFF
.,TRBV7-8,few,TRBJ2-1,TGTGCCAGCAGCTTAGAAGGAGGGAGCCCCGGTTTCTACAATGAGCAGTTCTTC,CASSLEGGSPGFYNEQFF
.,TRBV7-8,many,TRBJ2-3,TGTGCCAGCAGCGCTGTGGTAGCTGGGGATACGCAGTATTTT,CASSAVVAGDTQYF
.,TRBV10-1,many,TRBJ2-3,TGCGCCAGCAGTGAGCCACTAGTATCAACGCAGTATTTT,CASSEPLVSTQYF